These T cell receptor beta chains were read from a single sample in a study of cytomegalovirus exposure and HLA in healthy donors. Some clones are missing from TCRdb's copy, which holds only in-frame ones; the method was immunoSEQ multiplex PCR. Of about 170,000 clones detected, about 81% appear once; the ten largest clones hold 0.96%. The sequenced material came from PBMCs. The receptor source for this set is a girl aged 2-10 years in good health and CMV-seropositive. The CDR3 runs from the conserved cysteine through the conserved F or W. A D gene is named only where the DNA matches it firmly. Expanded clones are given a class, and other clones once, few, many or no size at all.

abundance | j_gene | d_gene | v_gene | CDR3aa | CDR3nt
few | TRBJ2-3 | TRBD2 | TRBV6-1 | CASSEKPTSGSRTWTDTQYF | TGTGCCAGCAGTGAGAAGCCAACTAGCGGGAGTAGAACGTGGACAGATACGCAGTATTTT
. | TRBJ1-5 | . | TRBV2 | CASVFGENQPQHF | TGTGCCAGCGTATTCGGGGAGAATCAGCCCCAGCATTTT
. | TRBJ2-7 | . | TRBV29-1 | CSVPGGGLDEQYF | TGCAGCGTCCCCGGGGGAGGCTTAGACGAGCAGTACTTC
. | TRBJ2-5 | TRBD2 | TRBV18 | CASSPRGLAVQETQYF | TGTGCCAGCTCACCTAGGGGACTAGCGGTGCAAGAGACCCAGTACTTC
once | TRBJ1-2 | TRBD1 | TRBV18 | CASSPGQNYGYTF | TGTGCCAGCTCACCGGGACAGAACTATGGCTACACCTTC
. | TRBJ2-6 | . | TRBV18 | CASSRAGSGANVLTF | TGTGCCAGCTCAAGAGCAGGCTCTGGGGCCAACGTCCTGACTTTC
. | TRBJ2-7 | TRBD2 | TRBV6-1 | CASGGAYEQYF | TGTGCCAGCGGGGGGGCCTACGAGCAGTACTTC
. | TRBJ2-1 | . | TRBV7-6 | CASSLALGGNEQFF | TGTGCCAGCAGCTTAGCCTTAGGCGGGAATGAGCAGTTCTTC
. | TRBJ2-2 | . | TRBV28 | CASSTTNTGELFF | TGTGCCAGCAGTACTACGAACACCGGGGAGCTGTTTTTT
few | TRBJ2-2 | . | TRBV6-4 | CASSPGTGNTGELFF | TGTGCCAGCAGCCCAGGAACAGGGAACACCGGGGAGCTGTTTTTT
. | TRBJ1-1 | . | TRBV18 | CASSSGGGVTEAFF | TGTGCCAGCTCATCGGGGGGGGGAGTGACTGAAGCTTTCTTT
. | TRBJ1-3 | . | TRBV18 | CASSPGTRGNTIYF | TGTGCCAGCTCACCAGGGACACGCGGAAACACCATATATTTT
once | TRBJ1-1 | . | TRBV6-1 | CASSGTGRAFF | TGTGCCAGCAGTGGAACAGGGAGAGCTTTCTTT
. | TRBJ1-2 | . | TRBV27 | CASSLRRRYPNYGYTF | TGTGCCAGCAGTTTACGGAGGAGGTATCCTAACTATGGCTACACCTTC
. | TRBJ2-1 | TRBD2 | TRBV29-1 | CSVGSSGRMRESTNEQFF | TGCAGCGTTGGGAGTAGCGGGAGGATGAGGGAGAGTACTAATGAGCAGTTCTTC
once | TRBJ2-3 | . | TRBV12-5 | CASGLSRDTQYF | TGTGCTAGTGGTTTGAGCCGAGATACGCAGTATTTT
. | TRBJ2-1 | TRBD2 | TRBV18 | CASSLTSASSYNEQFF | TGTGCCAGCTCGTTAACTAGCGCGAGCTCCTACAATGAGCAGTTCTTC
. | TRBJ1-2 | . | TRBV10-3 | CAMWVDSVYGYTF | TGTGCCATGTGGGTTGACAGCGTCTATGGCTACACCTTC
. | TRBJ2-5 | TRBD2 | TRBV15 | CATSRDQGLAQTQYF | TGTGCCACCAGCAGAGATCAGGGACTAGCCCAGACCCAGTACTTC
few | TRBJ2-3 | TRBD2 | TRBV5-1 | CASSPSSGSTDTQYF | TGCGCCAGCAGCCCTTCTAGCGGGAGCACAGATACGCAGTATTTT
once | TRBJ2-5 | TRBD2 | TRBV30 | CAWVKAGKQETQYF | TGTGCCTGGGTTAAAGCGGGGAAACAAGAGACCCAGTACTTC
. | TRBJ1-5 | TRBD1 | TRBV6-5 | CASSLSGTVNQPQHF | TGTGCCAGCAGTCTATCCGGGACAGTCAATCAGCCCCAGCATTTT
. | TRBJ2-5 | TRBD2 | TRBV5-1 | CASSYLADDGAQYF | TGCGCCAGCAGCTACCTAGCGGATGACGGGGCCCAGTACTTC
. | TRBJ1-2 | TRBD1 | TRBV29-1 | CSTGQGKYTF | TGCAGCACGGGACAGGGAAAATACACCTTC
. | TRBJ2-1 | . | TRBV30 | CARASGSYNEQFF | TGTGCCCGGGCGAGCGGATCCTACAATGAGCAGTTCTTC
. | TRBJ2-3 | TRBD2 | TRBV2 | CASRRLAGVHATDTQYF | TGTGCCAGCAGGCGACTAGCGGGAGTCCACGCCACAGATACGCAGTATTTT
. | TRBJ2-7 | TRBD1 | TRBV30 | CAWTGTGIYEQYF | TGTGCCTGGACCGGGACAGGGATCTACGAGCAGTACTTC
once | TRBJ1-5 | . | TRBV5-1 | CASSFPSDQPQHF | TGCGCCAGCAGCTTCCCGAGCGATCAGCCCCAGCATTTT
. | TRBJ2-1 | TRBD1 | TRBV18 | CASSTPWGTGVDNEQFF | TGTGCCAGCTCAACACCATGGGGGACAGGGGTTGACAATGAGCAGTTCTTC
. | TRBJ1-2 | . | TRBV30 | CAWSTSRNYGYTF | TGTGCCTGGAGTACCTCCAGGAACTATGGCTACACCTTC
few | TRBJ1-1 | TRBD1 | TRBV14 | CASSQGRGPTEAFF | TGTGCCAGCAGCCAAGGCAGGGGGCCCACTGAAGCTTTCTTT
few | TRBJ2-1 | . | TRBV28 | CASSSPGLYNEQFF | TGTGCCAGCAGTTCCCCTGGACTGTACAATGAGCAGTTCTTC
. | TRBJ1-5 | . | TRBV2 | CASSEESGAQPQHF | TGTGCCAGCAGTGAAGAGTCAGGGGCTCAGCCCCAGCATTTT
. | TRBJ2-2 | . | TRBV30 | CAWSVLLGFQGMTGELFF | TGTGCCTGGAGTGTACTTTTAGGCTTCCAGGGGATGACCGGGGAGCTGTTTTTT
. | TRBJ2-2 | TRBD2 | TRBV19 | CASSQLAGGLGELFF | TGTGCCAGTAGTCAGCTAGCGGGAGGGCTCGGGGAGCTGTTTTTT
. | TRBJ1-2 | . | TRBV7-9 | CASSSSGVYGYTF | TGTGCCAGCAGCTCCTCAGGGGTCTATGGCTACACCTTC
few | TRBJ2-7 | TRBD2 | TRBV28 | CASTETIPLAGGPLSGEQYF | TGTGCCAGCACCGAGACCATTCCACTAGCGGGAGGGCCTCTTTCAGGCGAGCAGTACTTC
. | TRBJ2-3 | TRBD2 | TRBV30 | CAWSGLAGGYADTQYF | TGTGCCTGGAGTGGGTTAGCGGGAGGGTACGCAGATACGCAGTATTTT
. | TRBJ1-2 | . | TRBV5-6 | CASSFRARGPYGYTF | TGTGCCAGCAGCTTTAGGGCCAGGGGTCCCTATGGCTACACCTTC
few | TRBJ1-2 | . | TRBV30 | CAWSPGETYGYTF | TGTGCCTGGAGCCCGGGAGAGACCTATGGCTACACCTTC
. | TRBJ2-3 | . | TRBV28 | CASSWIQGRGRTDTQYF | TGTGCCAGCAGTTGGATTCAAGGGCGGGGACGCACAGATACGCAGTATTTT
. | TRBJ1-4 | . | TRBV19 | CASSISLGRAKLFF | TGTGCCAGTAGTATAAGTTTGGGCAGGGCGAAACTGTTTTTT
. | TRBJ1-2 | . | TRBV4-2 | CASSPRGARVGYTF | TGTGCCAGCAGCCCCCGGGGGGCGCGGGTTGGCTACACCTTC
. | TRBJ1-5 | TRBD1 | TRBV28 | CASNTGTGEPQHF | TGTGCCAGTAACACCGGGACAGGGGAACCCCAGCATTTT
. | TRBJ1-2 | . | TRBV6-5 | CASTRHLNYGYTF | TGTGCCAGCACAAGACACCTTAACTATGGCTACACCTTC
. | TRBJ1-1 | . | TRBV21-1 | CASSYTGNTEAFF | TGTGCCAGCTCGTACACAGGGAACACTGAAGCTTTCTTT
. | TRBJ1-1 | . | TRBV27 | CASSFGKGGGEAFF | TGTGCCAGCAGTTTCGGGAAAGGGGGGGGTGAAGCTTTCTTT
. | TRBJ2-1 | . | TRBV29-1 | CSVRRVTGRISYNEQFF | TGCAGCGTTCGCCGGGTGACAGGTCGAATTTCCTACAATGAGCAGTTCTTC
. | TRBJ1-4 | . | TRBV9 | CASSVDRTNEKLFF | TGTGCCAGCAGCGTAGACAGAACGAATGAAAAACTGTTTTTT
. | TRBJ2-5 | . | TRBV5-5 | CASSKRLEETQYF | TGTGCCAGCAGCAAGAGGCTGGAAGAGACCCAGTACTTC
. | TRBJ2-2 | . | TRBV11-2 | CASSQGLLTGELFF | TGTGCCAGCAGCCAGGGCTTACTCACCGGGGAGCTGTTTTTT
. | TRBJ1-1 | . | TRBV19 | CASSIGLRSEAFF | TGTGCCAGTAGTATTGGGCTCCGTAGTGAAGCTTTCTTT
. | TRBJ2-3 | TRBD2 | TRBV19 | CASSTRTSGRDTQYF | TGTGCCAGTAGTACTCGGACTAGCGGGAGGGATACGCAGTATTTT
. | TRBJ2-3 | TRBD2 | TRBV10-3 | CAISGTSGHKDTQYF | TGTGCCATCAGTGGGACTAGCGGTCATAAAGATACGCAGTATTTT
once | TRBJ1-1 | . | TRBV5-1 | CASSLAAVPGTEAFF | TGCGCCAGCAGCTTGGCCGCGGTCCCGGGGACTGAAGCTTTCTTT
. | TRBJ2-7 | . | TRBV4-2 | CASSQLAEKQYF | TGTGCCAGCAGCCAGCTAGCTGAAAAGCAGTACTTC
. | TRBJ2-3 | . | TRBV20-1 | CSAPPGNTQYF | TGCAGTGCACCTCCCGGGAATACGCAGTATTTT
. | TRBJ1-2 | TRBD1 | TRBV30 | CAWGRGPGYGYTF | TGTGCCTGGGGAAGGGGGCCAGGCTATGGCTACACCTTC
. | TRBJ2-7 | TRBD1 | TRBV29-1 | CSVGDRDEQYF | TGCAGCGTGGGGGACAGGGACGAGCAGTACTTC
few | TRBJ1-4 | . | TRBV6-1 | CASRRLGLLNEKLFF | TGTGCCAGCAGGAGGCTTGGCCTATTGAATGAAAAACTGTTTTTT